These 28 T cell receptor beta chains share one sample of origin, sequenced in a study of shared clonotypes between healthy human individuals. Sequenced by immunoSEQ multiplex PCR; TCRdb stores in-frame clones only, minus some. The data hold about 1.5 million clones, with around 98% observed a single time. Input material: naive CD4+ T cells sorted from blood. Subset specified: CD45RA+ positively selected. These receptors were collected from a man aged 30 to 45 in good health.

The chain joins TRBV11-2 to TRBJ1-1, with a weak D call TRBD1 (6 bases). Between the trimmed V and J ends, which lost 1 base and 8 bases, there was a span of 17 bases. Germline V gives CDR1 SGHAT, CDR2 FQNNGV. The CDR3 extends over 15 amino acids. CDR3 sequence (DNA): TGTGCCAGCAGCTTAGTAAAAATTACAGGGCCAGAAGCTTTCTTT. It yields the protein CASSLVKITGPEAFF.

The chain links TRBV10-2 to TRBJ2-2; 9 nucleotides agree with TRBD2. Germline assignment: CDR1 WSHSY and CDR2 SAAADI. The CDR3 sequence is 14 residues long. Unmatched junction bases numbered 8, after V lost 8 bases and J lost 7 bases. DNA of the CDR3: TGCGCCAGCTTACTTAGCGGGAGAAACGGGGAGCTGTTTTTT. It specifies CASLLSGRNGELFF.

Note on this clone: Relative to the germline gene, one junction end is altered; a read error may explain this. The genes are TRBV7-7 and TRBJ2-7, with 12 bases fitting TRBD2. CDR1 is SSHAT and CDR2 is FNYEAQ in the germline V gene (reference sequence). The CDR3 contains 15 residues. CDR3: CASSHRLAGVYEQYF. The CDR3 coding sequence is TGTGCTAGCAGCCACAGACTAGCGGGAGTCTACGAGCAGTACTTC.

J is TRBJ1-2 and V is TRBV6-5, with 9 bases matching TRBD1. CDR3 length equals 12 residues. J was trimmed by 7 bases and V by 7 bases; bases with no gene match: 4. CDR1 is MNHEY, CDR2 SVGAGI, per germline. This CDR3 reads CASTGTGFGYTF. Written as DNA, the CDR3 is TGTGCCAGCACCGGGACAGGGTTTGGCTACACCTTC.

V and J are TRBV11-2 and TRBJ1-1; D gene uncertain. CDR3 length equals 14 residues. V dropped 6 bases and J dropped 1 base, with 12 bases sitting between them. Germline CDR1 is SGHAT and CDR2 is FQNNGV. The CDR3 DNA is TGTGCCAGCAGTCACGAAGGAGCGAACACTGAAGCTTTCTTT. The encoded protein is CASSHEGANTEAFF.

The chain couples TRBV30 to TRBJ2-3, with 7 bases matching TRBD2. This CDR3 contains 15 residues. Germline V gene lookup returns CDR1 GTSNPN and CDR2 SVGIG (reference sequence). J gave up 5 bases and V 0 bases, and 8 bases lay outside the gene matches. The CDR3 region is CAWSVRLAGVDTQYF. CDR3 DNA sequence: TGTGCCTGGAGTGTACGACTAGCTGGAGTAGATACGCAGTATTTT. Full variable domain (outside the CDR3, taken from reference TRBV30 and TRBJ2-3): SQTIHQWPATLVQPVGSPLSLECTVEGTSNPNLYWYRQAAGRGLQLLFYSVGIGQISSEVPQNLSASRPQDRQFILSSKKLLLSDSGFYLCAWSVRLAGVDTQYFGPGTRLTVL.

J is TRBJ2-7 and V is TRBV4-1; tentative D call: TRBD1 (6 bases). The germline V and J ends were trimmed by 0 bases and 5 bases, with 14 bases remaining between them. The CDR3 is made up of 15 amino acids. The germline CDR1 and CDR2 sequences are MGHRA and YSYEKL. Here the CDR3 reads CASSQEGAGVHEQYF. The CDR3 coding sequence is TGCGCCAGCAGCCAAGAAGGAGCAGGGGTCCACGAGCAGTACTTC.

The J gene is TRBJ1-3, the V gene TRBV5-1; D call uncertain. V lost 0 bases and J 10 bases, leaving 14 bases between the germline ends. Germline-derived CDR1 and CDR2 are SGHRS and YFSETQ. This CDR3 contains 14 residues. CDR3 loop: CASSLGSLAGTIYF. The CDR3 nucleotides are TGCGCCAGCAGCTTGGGGTCGCTGGCGGGGACCATATATTTT.

This rearrangement joins TRBV30 to TRBJ2-2; maybe TRBD1 (5 bases). The CDR3 spans 12 residues. Germline CDR1 reads GTSNPN; CDR2 reads SVGIG (reference sequence). Trimming pared 5 bases from V and 6 bases from J, leaving 10 bases between. The CDR3 region has the DNA TGTGCCTGGGGGGCCAACTCCGGGGAGCTGTTTTTT. Translated, it gives CAWGANSGELFF.

This chain connects TRBV5-1 to TRBJ2-1, with unresolved D. Germline V lookup: CDR1 SGHRS, CDR2 YFSETQ. The CDR3 has 14 amino acids. V lost 0 bases, J lost 6 bases, and 10 bases lay in between. CDR3 in amino acids: CASSLGIESNEQFF. DNA for the CDR3: TGCGCCAGCAGCTTGGGGATTGAGAGCAATGAGCAGTTCTTC.

The chain combines TRBV10-3 with TRBJ1-5; perhaps TRBD1 as D (5 bases). The CDR3 loop spans 15 amino acids. Germline V gives CDR1 ENHRY, CDR2 SYGVKD. The V end lost 2 bases, the J end lost 2 bases, and 10 bases lay between the germline ends. CDR3 DNA: TGTGCCATCAGTGAGATCCAGGGTGGCAATCAGCCCCAGCATTTT. Translation gives CAISEIQGGNQPQHF.

V is TRBV5-1 and J is TRBJ2-3, with D perhaps matching TRBD1 (7 bases). The CDR3 consists of 17 residues. Trimming pared 2 bases from V and 0 bases from J, leaving 16 bases between. CDR1 is SGHRS, CDR2 YFSETQ, per germline. CDR3 sequence reads: CASSLFQGGPSTDTQYF. DNA for the CDR3: TGCGCCAGCAGCTTATTCCAGGGGGGCCCTAGCACAGATACGCAGTATTTT.

The chain recombines TRBV7-6 with TRBJ2-7, with 8 positions matching TRBD2. Per germline, CDR1 SGHVS and CDR2 FNYEAQ. This CDR3 has 14 residues. V gave up 4 bases and J gave up 0 bases; unmatched junction bases: 2. The CDR3 protein is CASSWTSNSYEQYF. The DNA for the CDR3 is TGTGCCAGCAGCTGGACTAGCAACTCCTACGAGCAGTACTTC.

The chain employs TRBV21-1 and TRBJ2-3; TRBD2 is the table's D call and was not checked against the DNA. TRBV21-1 is given as a pseudogene. This CDR3 is 17 amino acids long. CDR3 in DNA: TGTGCCAGCAGCAAATGGAGTGGCCTTACTTGTACAGATACGCAGTATTTT. Encoded protein: CASSKWSGLTCTDTQYF.

V is TRBV15 and J is TRBJ2-4, with D possibly being TRBD2 (5 bases). V shed 9 bases and J shed 15 bases, with 21 bases lying between them. Per germline, CDR1 LNHNV and CDR2 YYDKDF (reference sequence). The CDR3 sequence is 12 residues long. CDR3 coding DNA: TGTGCCACGTCCCACCCTAACGGCGGGCCGTACTTC. Translating it yields CATSHPNGGPYF.

This sequence joins TRBV9 and TRBJ2-2; D gene ambiguous. Germline V gene lookup returns CDR1 SGDLS and CDR2 YYNGEE. V lost 4 bases, J lost 0 bases, and 7 bases lay in between. This CDR3 has 14 residues. CDR3 in amino acids: CASSQNPNTGELFF. As DNA, the CDR3 is TGTGCCAGCAGCCAGAACCCGAACACCGGGGAGCTGTTTTTT.

CDR3 sequence: CASSGTVTGDTQYF. CDR3 coding DNA: TGCGCCAGCAGTGGTACGGTCACCGGAGATACGCAGTATTTT. This rearrangement joins TRBV10-1 to TRBJ2-3; D remains unclear. Looked up from germline, CDR1 is WNHNN and CDR2 is SYGVQD (reference sequence). V was clipped by 4 bases and J by 5 bases, with 13 bases between them. This CDR3 is 14 amino acids long.

The chain couples TRBV29-1 to TRBJ2-5, with 9 bases fitting TRBD2. V trimming: 5 bases; J trimming: 1 base; junction bases outside the gene matches: 5. This CDR3 contains 14 residues. CDR1 and CDR2 from the germline V gene are SQVTM and ANQGSEA. Written as DNA, the CDR3 is TGCAGCGTTTATACTAGCGGGTTCCAAGAGACCCAGTACTTC. It translates to CSVYTSGFQETQYF. The complete variable domain, with remaining parts taken from reference TRBV29-1 and TRBJ2-5, reads SAVISQKPSRDICQRGTSLTIQCQVDSQVTMMFWYRQQPGQSLTLIATANQGSEATYESGFVIDKFPISRPNLTFSTLTVSNMSPEDSSIYLCSVYTSGFQETQYFGPGTRLLVL.

The CDR3 nucleotides read TGTGCCGCCCTCGAGGACAGGGCCTCCTACGAGCAGTACTTC. It encodes CAALEDRASYEQYF. V gene TRBV6-1 combines with J gene TRBJ2-7, with TRBD1 matching 8 bases. V lost 11 bases and J lost 0; bases outside the gene matches: 9. The germline V gene encodes CDR1 MNHNS and CDR2 SASEGT. CDR3 length equals 14 residues.

This chain links TRBV18 with TRBJ2-1; 7 bases match TRBD1. The V gene's germline CDR1 is KGHSH and CDR2 LQKENI. The CDR3 is 16 residues long. V trimming: 4 bases; J trimming: 5 bases; junction bases outside the gene matches: 11. CDR3 protein: CASSLRQGTPHNEQFF. The CDR3 nucleotides read TGTGCCAGCTCACTCAGACAGGGAACCCCTCACAATGAGCAGTTCTTC.

This rearrangement joins TRBV7-9 to TRBJ1-3, with D possibly matching TRBD1 (6 bases). Germline V gene data show CDR1 as SEHNR and CDR2 as FQNEAQ (reference sequence). CDR3 length: 14 amino acids. The V end was cut by 2 bases, the J end by 7 bases, with 12 bases between. CDR3 nucleotide sequence: TGTGCCAGCAGCTTACTGGGGGCCGGGAACACCATATATTTT. Translated, it gives CASSLLGAGNTIYF.

Regarding this clone: In the same sample, other DNA sequences code for this CDR3. This chain uses TRBV9 with TRBJ2-3; no clear D gene. There are 13 residues in the CDR3. Looked up from germline, CDR1 is SGDLS and CDR2 is YYNGEE. Trimming pared 0 bases from V and 5 bases from J, leaving 7 bases between. The CDR3 loop is CASSVATGDTQYF. The CDR3 region has the DNA TGTGCCAGCAGCGTAGCTACTGGAGATACGCAGTATTTT. Using reference TRBV9 and TRBJ2-3 for the parts outside the CDR3, the full variable domain is DSGVTQTPKHLITATGQRVTLRCSPRSGDLSVYWYQQSLDQGLQFLIQYYNGEERAKGNILERFSAQQFPDLHSELNLSSLELGDSALYFCASSVATGDTQYFGPGTRLTVL.

The chain recombines TRBV5-6 with TRBJ1-5, with D uncertain. V was clipped by 2 bases and J by 5 bases, with 5 bases between them. The length of the CDR3 is 12 residues. Germline CDR1 reads SGHDT; CDR2 reads YYEEEE. CDR3 residues: CASSFGYQPQHF. The CDR3 DNA reads as TGTGCCAGCAGCTTCGGGTATCAGCCCCAGCATTTT.

This clone came up once. This specimen includes other DNA sequences encoding the same CDR3. The chain combines TRBV29-1 with TRBJ2-7, with 12 nucleotides matching TRBD1. The CDR3 is made up of 14 amino acids. J lost 4 bases, V lost 4 bases, and 5 bases had no gene match. Germline V gene lookup returns CDR1 SQVTM and CDR2 ANQGSEA. CDR3 in DNA: TGCAGCGTTGCCGGGACAGGGGGCTCTTACGAGCAGTACTTC. This codes for CSVAGTGGSYEQYF.

The chain employs TRBV6-5 and TRBJ2-6; possibly TRBD1 for D (6 bases). The CDR3 is made up of 15 amino acids. Germline assignment: CDR1 MNHEY and CDR2 SVGAGI. The V and J ends lost 2 bases and 2 bases respectively, with 7 bases between them. This CDR3 reads CASSYGGAGANVLTF. CDR3 DNA: TGTGCCAGCAGTTACGGGGGCGCTGGGGCCAACGTCCTGACTTTC.

This clone appeared once. The CDR3 nucleotides are TGTGCCATATCGGGACTAGCGGACAATGAGCAGTTCTTC. Amino acids: CAISGLADNEQFF. The J gene is TRBJ2-1, the V gene TRBV10-3; TRBD2 matches at 11 bases. Trimming cost V 9 bases and J 5 bases; bases outside gene matches: 3. Germline lookup yields CDR1 ENHRY and CDR2 SYGVKD. CDR3 size: 13 residues.

The rearrangement uses TRBV28 and TRBJ1-2, with TRBD1 identical over 7 bases. J gave up 8 bases and V 7 bases, and 10 bases lay outside the gene matches. The germline gives CDR1 MDHEN, CDR2 SYDVKM. The CDR3 covers 13 residues. The CDR3 DNA is TGTGCCAGCACCTTTGACAGGGCCCGCGGCTACACCTTC. Protein product: CASTFDRARGYTF.

V and J are TRBV5-5 and TRBJ1-5; 7 nucleotides line up with TRBD1. CDR3 length: 16 residues. J lost 4 bases, V lost 0 bases, and 7 bases had no gene match. Germline V lookup: CDR1 SGHKS, CDR2 YYEKEE (reference sequence). The CDR3 loop is CASSLGQGVSNQPQHF. CDR3 nucleotide sequence: TGTGCCAGCAGCTTGGGACAGGGTGTCTCAAATCAGCCCCAGCATTTT.